The 30 T cell receptor beta chains presented below share a single source sample, sequenced in a study of T cell changes during pregnancy in multiple sclerosis. Here immunoSEQ multiplex PCR was the method, and the copy in TCRdb shows in-frame clones only, minus some. This repertoire shows tens of thousands of clones, about 90% found once; its top ten account for roughly 29%. Sequencing used CD8+ T cells from peripheral blood mononuclear cells, obtained before pregnancy. Receptor source: a female donor with multiple sclerosis, enrolled in a pregnancy study.

This chain links TRBV29-1 with TRBJ2-1; TRBD2 aligns across 8 bases. Germline-derived CDR1 and CDR2 are SQVTM and ANQGSEA. The V segment lost 3 bases and the J segment 2 bases; nucleotides outside the gene matches: 12. The CDR3 is 17 amino acids. CDR3 sequence (DNA): TGCAGCGTTGAGGTGATGGCAAGCGGGAGCGCCTACAATGAGCAGTTCTTC. Protein product: CSVEVMASGSAYNEQFF.

This clone was found once. J is TRBJ2-1 and V is TRBV5-6, with D unclear. The CDR3 has 14 residues. V was clipped by 0 bases and J by 0 bases, with 4 bases between them. Germline V gene data show CDR1 as SGHDT and CDR2 as YYEEEE. Written as DNA, the CDR3 is TGTGCCAGCAGCTTGGCAGGCTCCTACAATGAGCAGTTCTTC. Its translation: CASSLAGSYNEQFF.

This clone is a singleton in its sample. This CDR3 reads CASSLSTVRRNEQFF. Written as DNA, the CDR3 is TGTGCCAGCAGTTTATCCACAGTTCGCCGTAATGAGCAGTTCTTC. V is TRBV27 and J is TRBJ2-1, with D unclear. Trimming removed 0 bases at V and 7 bases at J, with 13 bases between. Germline V gene lookup returns CDR1 MNHEY and CDR2 SMNVEV (reference sequence). CDR3 length equals 15 residues.

The V call is TRBV5-1, the J call TRBJ2-1; 14 bases are a match to TRBD2. Germline CDR1 SGHRS, CDR2 YFSETQ. The CDR3 is 15 amino acids. The V gene end was trimmed by 2 bases and the J gene end by 9 bases; junction bases not matched to a gene: 4. CDR3 residues: CASSFGLAGGVEQFF. CDR3 bases: TGCGCCAGCAGCTTTGGACTAGCGGGAGGTGTTGAGCAGTTCTTC.

This clone occurred a few times. V and J are TRBV27 and TRBJ2-7; a weak D match, TRBD1 (5 bases). There are 15 residues in the CDR3. The germline V gene has CDR1 MNHEY and CDR2 SMNVEV (reference sequence). Trimming shortened V by 2 bases and J by 3 bases, and 14 bases separated the two germline ends. The CDR3 nucleotides read TGTGCCAGCAGTTTACGGCAGGGTGAGTTCTACGAGCAGTACTTC. This sequence encodes CASSLRQGEFYEQYF.

The chain uses TRBV2 and TRBJ2-1; the match to TRBD2 covers 8 bases. CDR3 length equals 15 residues. The V segment lost 7 bases and the J segment 3 bases; nucleotides outside the gene matches: 8. Germline-derived CDR1 and CDR2 are SNHLY and FYNNEI. CDR3 DNA sequence: TGTGCCAGCATCTCCCTAGCGGGCGACTACAATGAGCAGTTCTTC. Its translation is CASISLAGDYNEQFF.

This chain connects TRBV5-6 to TRBJ2-3; 7 bases fit TRBD2. Germline loops: CDR1 SGHDT, CDR2 YYEEEE. With V trimmed by 4 bases and J by 6 bases, 11 bases remained unmatched. The CDR3 sequence is 15 residues long. The DNA for the CDR3 is TGTGCCAGCAGCCGGGGGGTGCAGGGTGGCGATACGCAGTATTTT. It is translated as CASSRGVQGGDTQYF.

Many counts were recorded for this clone. The V gene is TRBV4-2, the J gene TRBJ1-4, with D unclear. This CDR3 has 16 amino acids. The V gene's germline CDR1 is LGHNA and CDR2 YNFKEQ. Trimming cost V 0 bases and J 4 bases, with 12 bases left between them. The CDR3 here is CASSQETRAYNEKLFF. The DNA of the CDR3 is TGTGCCAGCAGCCAAGAAACGAGGGCCTATAATGAAAAACTGTTTTTT.

In its sample, this clone was seen once. The chain recombines TRBV30 with TRBJ2-1; TRBD1 agrees at 8 bases. The V gene's germline CDR1 is GTSNPN and CDR2 SVGIG (reference sequence). Trimming cost V 2 bases and J 6 bases; bases outside gene matches: 6. The CDR3 sequence is 14 residues long. The CDR3 region is CAWSTGGPGNEQFF. CDR3 DNA: TGTGCCTGGAGTACAGGGGGTCCAGGCAATGAGCAGTTCTTC.

V gene TRBV28 combines with J gene TRBJ2-2; weak D call: TRBD1 (5 bases). The CDR3 runs 16 residues. The germline V gene has CDR1 MDHEN and CDR2 SYDVKM. V was shortened by 3 bases and J by 4 bases, with 15 bases between the two germline ends. CDR3 in amino acids: CASSLNRSPSTGELFF. The CDR3, as DNA: TGTGCCAGCAGTTTGAACAGGTCGCCCTCCACCGGGGAGCTGTTTTTT.

CDR3 amino acids: CASSYYGTSGSSSPGELFF. The CDR3 coding sequence is TGTGCCAGCAGCTACTACGGGACTAGCGGGAGTAGTTCCCCCGGGGAGCTGTTTTTT. The chain combines TRBV7-9 with TRBJ2-2, with 14 bases lining up with TRBD2. The V gene's germline CDR1 is SEHNR and CDR2 FQNEAQ (reference sequence). This CDR3 comprises 19 residues. The trim removed 4 bases at V and 6 bases at J, leaving 13 bases unmatched.

The chain joins TRBV9 to TRBJ1-5; the match to TRBD1 covers 8 bases. This CDR3 contains 14 residues. Germline values: CDR1 SGDLS, CDR2 YYNGEE. V dropped 0 bases and J dropped 7; count of bases not matched to a gene: 3. The CDR3 loop is CASSVGDRGQPQHF. The CDR3 bases are TGTGCCAGCAGCGTAGGAGACAGGGGACAGCCCCAGCATTTT.

This chain's CDR3 is CASSTTGGQPQHF. In nucleotides, the CDR3 is TGTGCCAGTAGTACGACAGGGGGCCAGCCCCAGCATTTT. J is TRBJ1-5 and V is TRBV19, with 10 bases identical to TRBD1. The J segment lost 7 bases and the V segment lost 4 bases, leaving 1 base of the junction unmatched. Germline V gene sequence: CDR1 LNHDA, CDR2 SQIVND (reference sequence). This CDR3 region has 13 residues. The full variable domain, with the rest looked up from reference TRBV19 and TRBJ1-5, is DGGITQSPKYLFRKEGQNVTLSCEQNLNHDAMYWYRQDPGQGLRLIYYSQIVNDFQKGDIAEGYSVSREKKESFPLTVTSAQKNPTAFYLCASSTTGGQPQHFGDGTRLSIL.

This chain joins TRBV27 and TRBJ2-3; 7 bases match TRBD2. V was pared by 5 bases and J by 4 bases, with 6 bases of the junction left unmatched. Germline V gene lookup returns CDR1 MNHEY and CDR2 SMNVEV (reference sequence). This CDR3 spans 14 amino acids. This chain's CDR3 is CASSPQLAPDTQYF. In DNA, the CDR3 is TGTGCCAGCAGTCCTCAACTAGCGCCAGATACGCAGTATTTT.

This clone came up once. This chain links TRBV27 with TRBJ1-1; TRBD1 aligns across 7 bases. Germline trimming cut 7 bases from V and 1 base from J; bases unmatched to any gene: 3. CDR3 length: 13 amino acids. Germline V gene data show CDR1 as MNHEY and CDR2 as SMNVEV (reference sequence). CDR3 sequence (DNA): TGTGCCAGCACCGACAGGGCGAACACTGAAGCTTTCTTT. This sequence encodes CASTDRANTEAFF.

The genes are TRBV28 and TRBJ2-7, with a tentative D call TRBD1 (6 bases). This CDR3 has 12 amino acids. CDR1 and CDR2 from the germline V gene are MDHEN and SYDVKM. The ends were cut back, 6 bases at V and 4 bases at J, with 10 bases in the middle. The CDR3 DNA is TGTGCCAGCAGATTACAGGGATACGAGCAGTACTTC. Residues: CASRLQGYEQYF.

V usage is TRBV5-1 and J usage is TRBJ2-5; 8 nucleotides line up with TRBD2. This CDR3 contains 15 residues. Losses at the gene ends were 4 bases for V and 6 bases for J; bases not matched to a gene: 11. Germline-derived CDR1 and CDR2 are SGHRS and YFSETQ. CDR3 in amino acids: CASSGGGTSLKTQYF. DNA for the CDR3: TGCGCCAGCAGCGGCGGAGGGACTAGTTTAAAGACCCAGTACTTC.

This clone was seen once. This chain joins TRBV9 and TRBJ2-3, with TRBD2 matching 8 bases. The CDR3 has 17 amino acids. Per the germline V gene, CDR1 is SGDLS and CDR2 is YYNGEE. Losses at the gene ends were 4 bases for V and 0 bases for J; bases not matched to a gene: 10. CDR3 DNA: TGTGCCAGCAGCCTCAGGGCGGCTAGCGGGAGCACAGATACGCAGTATTTT. Protein product: CASSLRAASGSTDTQYF.

J is TRBJ2-5 and V is TRBV9; TRBD2 matches 7 bases. The V segment lost 1 base and the J segment 2 bases; nucleotides outside the gene matches: 8. The CDR3 length is 16 residues. CDR1 is SGDLS, CDR2 YYNGEE, per germline. DNA for the CDR3: TGTGCCAGCAGCGTATCTGGGGCGGGGGTTCAAGAGACCCAGTACTTC. Its translation: CASSVSGAGVQETQYF. The complete variable domain, with remaining parts taken from reference TRBV9 and TRBJ2-5, reads DSGVTQTPKHLITATGQRVTLRCSPRSGDLSVYWYQQSLDQGLQFLIQYYNGEERAKGNILERFSAQQFPDLHSELNLSSLELGDSALYFCASSVSGAGVQETQYFGPGTRLLVL.

V gene TRBV27 combines with J gene TRBJ1-5, with 9 bases lining up with TRBD1. The V gene's germline CDR1 is MNHEY and CDR2 SMNVEV (reference sequence). Trimming removed 4 bases from V and 7 bases from J; junction bases left unmatched: 8. CDR3 length equals 15 residues. CDR3 DNA sequence: TGTGCCAGCAGTTCCGGGACAGGGTTTAACCAGCCCCAGCATTTT. Translation: CASSSGTGFNQPQHF.

The rearrangement uses TRBV7-2 and TRBJ2-3; 11 bases fit TRBD1. Germline V CDR1 and CDR2: SGHTA, FQGNSA. The CDR3 extends over 15 amino acids. Trimming cost V 5 bases and J 5 bases; bases outside gene matches: 6. CDR3 coding DNA: TGTGCCAGCAGCATCGGGACAGGGGGTCGAGATACGCAGTATTTT. Translation: CASSIGTGGRDTQYF.

The chain couples TRBV19 to TRBJ1-1; D is possibly TRBD1 (5 bases). The CDR3 totals 16 residues. Germline loops: CDR1 LNHDA, CDR2 SQIVND (reference sequence). The V end was cut by 0 bases, the J end by 4 bases, with 15 bases between. CDR3 protein: CASSIDGRGRGTEAFF. The CDR3 DNA is TGTGCCAGTAGTATAGACGGGAGGGGACGGGGCACTGAAGCTTTCTTT.

In this sample, this clone turned up once. The chain is built from TRBV30 and TRBJ2-6; D perhaps matches TRBD1 (6 bases). CDR3 size: 13 residues. V gave up 1 base and J gave up 16 bases, with 17 bases separating them. Per germline, CDR1 GTSNPN and CDR2 SVGIG (reference sequence). CDR3 in amino acids: CAWSARGATWLTF. CDR3 in DNA: TGTGCCTGGAGTGCCAGGGGCGCAACGTGGCTGACTTTC.

The chain joins TRBV6-1 to TRBJ1-1; D may be TRBD1 (6 bases). The V gene lost 6 bases and the J gene lost 0 bases, with 11 bases spanning the gap. The CDR3 length is 14 residues. Germline-derived CDR1 and CDR2 are MNHNS and SASEGT. The CDR3 sequence is CASRDRNLNTEAFF. The CDR3 nucleotides are TGTGCCAGCAGGGACAGAAACTTGAACACTGAAGCTTTCTTT.

The rearrangement links TRBV2 to TRBJ2-5, with unresolved D. V was trimmed by 8 bases and J by 5 bases, leaving 12 bases between them. The CDR3 runs 12 residues. Per germline, CDR1 SNHLY and CDR2 FYNNEI. The CDR3 bases are TGTGCCAGCGCCCTAGAGAGGGAGACCCAGTACTTC. The encoded protein is CASALERETQYF.

This chain links TRBV2 with TRBJ2-7, with 12 nucleotides matching TRBD2. Germline V gene lookup returns CDR1 SNHLY and CDR2 FYNNEI. CDR3 size: 17 residues. V shed 8 bases and J 5 bases; nucleotides not matched to a gene: 16. The CDR3 sequence: CASAWRLAGGPSHEQYF. CDR3 bases: TGTGCCAGCGCCTGGCGGCTAGCGGGAGGGCCCTCGCACGAGCAGTACTTC. Full variable domain (outside the CDR3, taken from reference TRBV2 and TRBJ2-7): EPEVTQTPSHQVTQMGQEVILRCVPISNHLYFYWYRQILGQKVEFLVSFYNNEISEKSEIFDDQFSVERPDGSNFTLKIRSTKLEDSAMYFCASAWRLAGGPSHEQYFGPGTRLTVT.

V is TRBV9 and J is TRBJ1-4; 7 bases match TRBD1. Germline V gene sequence: CDR1 SGDLS, CDR2 YYNGEE. CDR3 size: 14 residues. With 3 bases clipped from V and 8 bases from J, the junction kept 7 bases outside the gene matches. The CDR3 is CASSEGAQGEKLFF. The CDR3 coding sequence is TGTGCCAGCAGCGAGGGGGCCCAGGGGGAAAAACTGTTTTTT.

The chain combines TRBV10-1 with TRBJ2-1; the D gene is possibly TRBD2 (5 bases). V lost 0 bases to trimming and J lost 4 bases, with 10 bases between them. Per germline, CDR1 WNHNN and CDR2 SYGVQD (reference sequence). The length of the CDR3 is 15 residues. This CDR3 is CASSESGLAYNEQFF. Written as DNA, the CDR3 is TGCGCCAGCAGTGAGTCTGGATTAGCGTACAATGAGCAGTTCTTC.

The chain recombines TRBV14 with TRBJ2-7; D perhaps matches TRBD1 (5 bases). V lost 3 bases and J 3 bases, leaving 12 bases between the germline ends. CDR1 is SGHDN and CDR2 is FVKESK in the germline V gene. The CDR3 consists of 14 residues. CDR3 in DNA: TGTGCCAGCAGCCAGGGCCTTAGGGGCTACGAGCAGTACTTC. This codes for CASSQGLRGYEQYF.

The chain links TRBV7-8 to TRBJ1-1, with TRBD1 matching over 7 bases. Germline CDR1 is SGHVS and CDR2 is FQNEAQ. Unmatched junction bases numbered 4, after V lost 5 bases and J lost 1 base. The CDR3 is 14 residues long. The CDR3 region is CASSPRTGNTEAFF. The CDR3 bases are TGTGCCAGCAGCCCCCGGACAGGGAACACTGAAGCTTTCTTT.